The 11 T cell receptor beta chains listed next were all sequenced from one sample in a study of blood T cell repertoires in COVID-19. Profiling relied on immunoSEQ multiplex PCR, and the TCRdb table lists in-frame clones only, not all of them. The repertoire has roughly 220,000 clones, around 83% of them found once; the top ten carry roughly 1.4%. Sequences were obtained from peripheral blood. The receptors come from a woman aged 40 to 49 who had recovered from COVID-19.

This clone was seen once. The chain joins TRBV7-9 to TRBJ1-4; 9 nucleotides match TRBD1. Germline values: CDR1 SEHNR, CDR2 FQNEAQ (reference sequence). The junction had 2 bases not matched to a gene; V was cut back by 2 bases and J by 4 bases. The CDR3 totals 15 residues. The CDR3: CASSLTGQGNEKLFF. CDR3 coding DNA: TGTGCCAGCAGCTTAACGGGACAGGGTAATGAAAAACTGTTTTTT.

The rearrangement uses TRBV7-2 and TRBJ1-6, with 7 bases that match TRBD1. J was trimmed by 6 bases and V by 5 bases; bases with no gene match: 7. The CDR3 is 15 amino acids. Germline CDR1 SGHTA, CDR2 FQGNSA. The CDR3 region has the DNA TGTGCCAGCAGCCTACAGGGGCGGGTTAATTCACCCCTCCACTTT. Amino acids: CASSLQGRVNSPLHF.

This clone was seen a few times. The CDR3 DNA sequence: TGTGCCAGTAGTAGAACCAGCTATGGCTACACCTTC. Its protein product is CASSRTSYGYTF. The chain couples TRBV19 to TRBJ1-2; D unclear. Germline V gives CDR1 LNHDA, CDR2 SQIVND (reference sequence). This CDR3 is 12 amino acids long. V lost 4 bases to trimming and J lost 4 bases, with 7 bases between them.

The chain recombines TRBV5-4 with TRBJ1-4; D is undetermined. Germline values: CDR1 SGHNT, CDR2 YYREEE (reference sequence). CDR3 size: 14 residues. The V and J ends lost 0 bases and 6 bases respectively, with 9 bases between them. The DNA of the CDR3 is TGTGCCAGCAGCTTGGCCGCGGCAGATGAAAAACTGTTTTTT. Protein: CASSLAAADEKLFF.

A note on this clone: Relative to the germline gene, one junction end is altered; a read error may explain this. The same CDR3 is also encoded by other DNA sequences in this sample. V gene TRBV6-5 combines with J gene TRBJ2-7, with D perhaps matching TRBD1 (6 bases). Germline values: CDR1 MNHEY, CDR2 SVGAGI. There are 15 residues in the CDR3. The CDR3 protein is CASSYSSRGVYEQYF. As DNA, the CDR3 is TGTGCCAGTAGTTACTCAAGCAGGGGAGTCTACGAGCAGTACTTC.

This clone was seen a few times. The chain is built from TRBV27 and TRBJ2-6; 8 positions match TRBD1. After removal of 6 bases from V and 4 bases from J, the junction contained 5 bases not matched to a gene. This CDR3 has 15 amino acids. Germline assignment: CDR1 MNHEY and CDR2 SMNVEV (reference sequence). In nucleotides, the CDR3 is TGTGCCAGCAGACGGACAGGGCCCGGGGCCAACGTCCTGACTTTC. It encodes CASRRTGPGANVLTF.

The chain is built from TRBV30 and TRBJ2-7, with 9 bases that match TRBD1. The V gene's germline CDR1 is GTSNPN and CDR2 SVGIG (reference sequence). The V and J ends lost 3 bases and 5 bases, in that order; junction bases with no gene match: 11. The CDR3 runs to 15 residues. DNA for the CDR3: TGTGCCTGGAGGGCCCCGGGACAGGGAATAAACGAGCAGTACTTC. This encodes CAWRAPGQGINEQYF. Combining the CDR3 with reference TRBV30 and TRBJ2-7 gives the whole variable domain SQTIHQWPATLVQPVGSPLSLECTVEGTSNPNLYWYRQAAGRGLQLLFYSVGIGQISSEVPQNLSASRPQDRQFILSSKKLLLSDSGFYLCAWRAPGQGINEQYFGPGTRLTVT.

On this clone itself: Other DNA variants within this sample encode the same CDR3. This CDR3 reads CASSVGSSGEKLFF. DNA for the CDR3: TGTGCCAGCAGCGTGGGCTCGTCCGGTGAAAAACTGTTTTTT. The chain couples TRBV9 to TRBJ1-4; D gene ambiguous. CDR3 length equals 14 residues. The germline V and J ends were trimmed by 2 bases and 7 bases, with 12 bases remaining between them. The germline V gene has CDR1 SGDLS and CDR2 YYNGEE.

The sample holds one count of this clone. The chain uses TRBV5-1 and TRBJ2-1; possible D gene TRBD2, 6 bases. The V and J ends lost 0 bases and 6 bases respectively, with 13 bases between them. Germline V gene lookup returns CDR1 SGHRS and CDR2 YFSETQ. The CDR3 is made up of 15 amino acids. The CDR3 nucleotides read TGCGCCAGCAGCTTGGTGGCGGGGTCAGCCAATGAGCAGTTCTTC. Amino acid sequence: CASSLVAGSANEQFF.

The chain has TRBV5-4 and TRBJ2-5; TRBD1 might be the D (6 bases). This CDR3 has 15 residues. Germline V gives CDR1 SGHNT, CDR2 YYREEE (reference sequence). V gave up 0 bases and J gave up 1 base, with 10 bases separating them. The CDR3 coding sequence is TGTGCCAGCAGCTTGGACAGGGCGGCCCAAGAGACCCAGTACTTC. Protein product: CASSLDRAAQETQYF.

This chain links TRBV5-1 with TRBJ1-4; D gene uncertain. This CDR3 region has 13 residues. V gave up 9 bases and J gave up 3 bases, with 12 bases separating them. The germline CDR1 and CDR2 sequences are SGHRS and YFSETQ. The chain's CDR3 is CAIDPGSNEKLFF. In DNA, the CDR3 is TGCGCCATCGATCCGGGTTCTAATGAAAAACTGTTTTTT. Variable domain in full (rest from reference TRBV5-1 and TRBJ1-4): KAGVTQTPRYLIKTRGQQVTLSCSPISGHRSVSWYQQTPGQGLQFLFEYFSETQRNKGNFPGRFSGRQFSNSRSEMNVSTLELGDSALYLCAIDPGSNEKLFFGSGTQLSVL.